This TCR beta chain derives from a study of cytomegalovirus exposure and HLA in healthy donors (dated by TCRdb to 2017 to 2019). Describing the broader study: In an earlier analysis of 587 of the donors, 250 to 350 Gb of sequence data and approximately 100 million unique TCR beta sequences from approximately 180 million T cells were reported. Among the roughly 430 genotyped donors, around 79% belonged to the genetic ancestry cluster associated with self-reported Caucasian donors. A separate validation cohort of roughly 130 different subjects was used in addition to the 666-subject first cohort. The T cell repertoires of some 700 subjects were profiled by immunosequencing and related to cytomegalovirus serostatus. Donor age, sex, ethnicity and CMV serostatus were collected together with the repertoire data. About five DR-DQ haplotypes were treated as single units for association and clustering because of strong linkage in the cohort. An early release covering roughly 640 HLA-typed donors comprised roughly 300 gigabases of sequencing data and around 85 million unique TCR sequences. Every discovery cohort repertoire had been produced on one sequencing platform. To decide whether each TCR beta V gene segment behaved as functional or pseudogenic, an earlier analysis of some 600 of the donors relied on high-throughput TCR beta sequencing. Among almost 400 genotyped donors of the cohort, an average of 235,054 unique TCR beta nucleotide sequences were sequenced per donor, around 20% of them non-productive. In a later genetic analysis, genome-wide SNP genotypes for about 55% of the 666 donors were used, and that subset was treated as a discovery cohort. The study combined high-throughput TCR immunosequencing, statistical association of individual TCRs with disease status, and machine learning to predict cytomegalovirus infection status. In the later analysis, no new phenotypic data were used to find candidate immune exposures; instead, reliance was placed on TCR beta sequences and their occurrence across donors. Both class I and class II loci were covered by HLA typing, at four-digit resolution. A later analysis re-examined previously published TCR beta repertoires from around 670 donors and added high-resolution HLA genotyping to investigate patterns of TCR occurrence. The study aimed to test whether cataloging public T cell receptors could reveal signatures of past pathogen exposure. Typing coverage varied by locus: about 620-630 donors for A, B, C, DRB1 and DQB1; about 520 for DQA1; about 590 for DPA1; approximately 490 for DPB1. Results the study describes overall, beyond this receptor: In a later analysis, most CMV-associated TCR beta chains were found to appear HLA-restricted, with HLA associations seemingly driven largely by CMV exposure. In a later analysis, 16,951 TCR beta sequences were associated with specific HLA alleles at a false discovery rate of 0.05. In both the original and validation cohorts, the classifier was reported to diagnose cytomegalovirus status with high specificity and sensitivity. Compared with the approximately 600-donor mean, donors in an Asian-associated ancestry cluster had fewer N-insertions in productive TCRs, according to a later genetic analysis. In a later analysis, several top co-occurrence clusters were reported to appear linked to parvovirus B19, influenza, CMV and Epstein-Barr virus. A further reported finding was that TCR beta sequences accurately predicted the HLA-A and HLA-B alleles for most subjects in the first cohort. In a later analysis, HLA-associated TCR beta chains were found to be more clonally expanded and to have lower generation probabilities than equally common non-associated chains. The presence/absence analyses assumed that sequencing depth was roughly uniform across donors, and that assumption may not be true. Because HLA typing was missing for some donors at each locus, association tests included only the typed subset. The study listed over 150 TCR beta chains as associated with cytomegalovirus. Some IMGT-functional V segments, including TRBV6-2 and TRBV6-3, could not be told apart with the 87-base-pair reads, so those segments were excluded. A group of highly shared sequence variants was considered likely to be a technical artifact of the sequencing pipeline. Linkage disequilibrium might explain the correlated functional status among segregating V segments, but an unknown experimental factor could not be excluded. An association between a missense DCLRE1C variant and V-gene and J-gene trimming of TCR beta chains was found in a later genetic analysis and replicated in an independent cohort. Some 16 rarely observed V segments, including chromosome 9 orphons, were excluded from the earlier analysis of almost 600 of the donors because counts were too low. In a later analysis, TCR association rates were found to vary across HLA loci, with the most associated TCRs seen for DRB1 alleles and the fewest for HLA-C alleles. Assigning TCR associations to individual alleles was difficult when HLA alleles, especially DR and DQ, strongly co-occurred. CMV serostatus was the only immune exposure information available for the cohort. Across donors, most TCR sequences were observed very rarely, whereas some public TCRs were present in many individuals. Only TCR beta chains were sequenced in this cohort, and the absence of alpha or paired-chain data limited detectable features. In an earlier analysis of about 540 of the donors, most TCR beta V segments were observed in productive rearrangements about 87% or about 30% of the time, broadly matching IMGT annotations. It was suggested by the authors that the approach could potentially be generalized to other disease states and immunological phenotypes. In vitro tests confirmed that a few of the cytomegalovirus-associated TCR beta chains recognize cytomegalovirus antigens.

With regard to this clone: Its cognate antigen has yet to be identified. No base quality information exists; no much larger clone differs at one position.

Trimming leaves V shorter by 1 base and J shorter by 1 base, with the junction holding 5 bases beyond the gene matches. Taken from cysteine to phenylalanine, the CDR3 has 16 residues. The entry retains the CDR3 DNA only, 48 bases that are in frame from base 1. From a lookup of the germline V gene (reference sequence), CDR1 and CDR2 are SGHKS and YYEKEE. The library was obtained by the immunoSEQ multiplex PCR assay. The multiplex PCR relied on a mix of 60 forward primers for TCR Vbeta segments and 13 reverse primers for TCR Jbeta segments. The CDR3 region of rearranged TCR beta genes was amplified from genomic DNA with a multiplex PCR assay. The Illumina HiSeq System was used to sequence the amplified TCR beta libraries as 87-base-pair reads. Under the source paper's analysis protocol: In a later analysis, some 80 million unique TCR beta chains were counted across the approximately 620 repertoires, and roughly 11 million of these chains were shared by at least two donors. Raw reads were error-corrected and collapsed into unique sequences with a nearest-neighbor algorithm that merged closely related sequences to remove PCR and sequencing errors. CDR3 sequences were aligned to IMGT reference sequences to assign V, D and J gene segments. For a sequence to be retained, at least a six-nucleotide match to both a V gene segment and a J gene segment was required. A rearrangement counted as productive if the CDR3 had no stop codons and remained in frame with V and J, and every other rearrangement counted as non-productive. CDR3 was defined by IMGT convention, running from the second conserved V-encoded cysteine to the conserved J-encoded phenylalanine. Sequences without an unambiguous match to a single V gene segment were excluded from the earlier analysis of approximately 600 of the donors. In an earlier analysis of about 590 of the donors, a V segment was called functional when productive rearrangements were above 56.7%, and segregating when the standard deviation between donors exceeded 5%. A statistical classification framework was developed to diagnose cytomegalovirus status using the catalog of TCR beta chain sequences. A later analysis assigned V and J genes by comparing TCR nucleotide sequences with IMGT/GENE-DB human TR gene sequences. A later analysis assigned CDR3 sequences and most-parsimonious VDJ recombination scenarios with the TCRdist pipeline. In a later analysis, each TCR beta chain was defined by its CDR3 amino acid sequence together with its V-gene family, and reads lacking a unique V-gene family were excluded. To address suspected cross-contamination and a sequencing artifact, a later analysis removed under 600 highly shared, low-generation-probability nucleotide sequences. In a later analysis, a clonal expansion index for each public chain was calculated from normalized within-repertoire ranks of inferred template counts. In a later analysis, generation probabilities were computed with a VDJ recombination model fitted to out-of-frame rearrangements, and the resulting probabilities were checked against IGoR. In a later analysis, TCR-TCR, TCR-HLA and TCR-CMV co-occurrence was scored with hypergeometric tests, and a repertoire-size bias correction was applied to TCR pairs. In a later analysis, false discovery rates were estimated by permuting HLA or CMV assignments 20 times. In a later analysis, co-occurring TCRs were grouped using DBSCAN, and TCRdist sequence similarity was added for clustering within HLA-allele-positive subsets. Repertoires with fewer than 30,000 or more than 120,000 public chains, plus five repertoires with anomalous nucleotide sharing, were excluded from co-occurrence clustering. This is the immuneACCESS table as TCRdb keeps it, with only in-frame sequences that have V and J called. A part of the clones is gone; compared with another copy, unresolved V genes explain less than half, and the rest is unexplained. That table is the source of V, J and clone size, and D and trimming were worked out from the DNA. In all, the sample holds approximately 97,000 clones, and around 73% of those were seen once. Jointly, the top ten make up around 3.5% of the sample.

The cohort comprised approximately 700 healthy bone marrow donors. All cohort members were sampled while nominally healthy, although unrecorded immune exposures were likely present. The donor tested CMV seronegative, placing the donor among the 352 seronegative members of the cohort. A peripheral blood sample was provided by each donor, and peripheral blood mononuclear cells were used for TCR beta sequencing. Genomic DNA was extracted from the blood cell samples with the Qiagen DNeasy Blood Extraction Kit. The specimen was PBMCs. The V gene is TRBV5-5 and the J gene is TRBJ1-2; 9 of the junction bases match TRBD1. The clonotype originates from a man aged 40-49 years in good health and CMV-seronegative. The bases are TGTGCCAGCAGCTTGTCCCACAGGGGGCTTAACTATGGCTACACCTTC. This codes for CASSLSHRGLNYGYTF.